What follows are 23 T cell receptor beta chains derived from one specimen sequenced in a study of blood T cells in healthy people across ages. The use of a sample-barcoded 5' primer and a J-beta primer mix characterized a second PCR of about 7 to 12 cycles. Using its own MiXCR run on the 5' RACE reads, TCRdb lists one record per CDR3 protein. The sample records hundreds of thousands of distinct CDR3 sequences, 32% being singletons. Input material: blood. The source of these receptors is a woman aged 80 or over in good health.

This clonotype was counted at least ten times. The chain uses TRBV3-1 and TRBJ2-4; no clear D gene. The CDR3 has 13 amino acids. The V gene's germline CDR1 is LGHDT and CDR2 YNNKEL (reference sequence). V was trimmed by 0 bases and J by 8 bases, leaving 8 bases between them. CDR3 sequence reads: CASSQEAMDIQYF. In DNA form, the CDR3 reads TGTGCCAGCAGCCAAGAAGCGATGGACATTCAGTACTTC.

To note about this clonotype: Just one base apart from a much larger clone, this may be a read error. The CDR3 sequence is CATSRDRRQGEKLFF. The CDR3 nucleotides are TGTGCCACCAGCAGAGATAGAAGACAGGGAGAAAAACTGTTTTTT. This chain connects TRBV15 to TRBJ1-4, with 7 positions matching TRBD1. Germline V gene lookup returns CDR1 LNHNV and CDR2 YYDKDF (reference sequence). After removal of 0 bases from V and 8 bases from J, the junction contained 6 bases not matched to a gene. This CDR3 spans 15 amino acids. Drawing the rest from reference TRBV15 and TRBJ1-4, the complete variable domain is DAMVIQNPRYQVTQFGKPVTLSCSQTLNHNVMYWYQQKSSQAPKLLFHYYDKDFNNEADTPDNFQSRRPNTSFCFLDIRSPGLGDTAMYLCATSRDRRQGEKLFFGSGTQLSVL.

J is TRBJ2-1 and V is TRBV9; TRBD1 agrees at 10 bases. Unmatched junction bases numbered 8, after V lost 2 bases and J lost 12 bases. The CDR3 is 14 amino acids. From germline, CDR1 is SGDLS and CDR2 YYNGEE. The CDR3 DNA reads TGTGCCAGCAGCGTGACTCGGGACAGGGGTTCGCAGTTCTTC. It codes for CASSVTRDRGSQFF. Based on the CDR3 plus reference TRBV9 and TRBJ2-1, the full variable domain is DSGVTQTPKHLITATGQRVTLRCSPRSGDLSVYWYQQSLDQGLQFLIQYYNGEERAKGNILERFSAQQFPDLHSELNLSSLELGDSALYFCASSVTRDRGSQFFGPGTRLTVL.

For this clonotype: A clone one base away is much larger, so this may be a read error. The J gene is TRBJ2-7, the V gene TRBV10-3; 8 positions match TRBD1. There are 13 residues in the CDR3. CDR1 ENHRY and CDR2 SYGVKD come from the germline V gene. Unmatched junction bases numbered 4, after V lost 6 bases and J lost 3 bases. The CDR3 is CAISSGTGYEQYF. CDR3 nucleotides: TGTGCCATCAGCTCCGGGACAGGCTACGAGCAGTACTTC.

The rearrangement uses TRBV14 and TRBJ2-1; 7 bases align to TRBD1. V shed 5 bases, J shed 6 bases, and the junction held 10 bases outside the gene matches. Germline V CDR1 and CDR2: SGHDN, FVKESK. The CDR3 spans 15 residues. The CDR3 reads CASSLYGDRSNEQFF. DNA of the CDR3: TGTGCCAGCAGCTTGTATGGGGACAGATCCAATGAGCAGTTCTTC.

This chain uses TRBV3-1 with TRBJ2-3; D unclear. There are 13 residues in the CDR3. Germline V lookup: CDR1 LGHDT, CDR2 YNNKEL (reference sequence). Trimming took off 3 bases at V and 3 bases at J, with 7 bases between the two ends. This CDR3 reads CASSQGKTDTQYF. In nucleotides, the CDR3 is TGTGCCAGCAGCCAGGGGAAAACAGATACGCAGTATTTT.

The chain has TRBV7-2 and TRBJ2-4; 8 bases are shared with TRBD1. The germline gives CDR1 SGHTA, CDR2 FQGNSA. The CDR3 extends over 13 amino acids. V lost 3 bases to trimming and J lost 15 bases; unmatched junction nucleotides: 10. The chain's CDR3 is CASSLNGQGFRYF. The DNA of the CDR3 is TGTGCCAGCAGCTTGAACGGACAGGGATTCAGGTACTTC.

This clonotype was detected many times. This chain joins TRBV12-3 or TRBV12-4 and TRBJ1-6; TRBD1 aligns across 12 bases. The CDR3 runs 17 residues. Trimming took 6 bases from V and 10 from J; bases not matched to a gene: 13. The chain's CDR3 is CASSRAAGTGGGSPLHF. The DNA of the CDR3 is TGTGCCAGCAGCCGAGCAGCCGGGACAGGGGGCGGCTCACCCCTCCACTTT.

The V and J genes are TRBV5-1 and TRBJ1-4, with TRBD1 identical over 10 bases. Germline lookup yields CDR1 SGHRS and CDR2 YFSETQ. The CDR3 totals 16 residues. V was pared by 5 bases and J by 0 bases, with 4 bases of the junction left unmatched. This CDR3 reads CASRGTGATTNEKLFF. CDR3 coding DNA: TGCGCCAGCAGGGGGACAGGGGCGACAACTAATGAAAAACTGTTTTTT.

This clonotype was found a few times. This may come from a read error, since a much larger clone is one base off. V and J are TRBV6-5 and TRBJ2-7; 13 bases map to TRBD2. With V trimmed by 0 bases and J by 4 bases, 12 bases remained unmatched. The germline V gene encodes CDR1 MNHEY and CDR2 SVGAGI. The CDR3 sequence is 19 residues long. This CDR3 reads CASSYSGLAGASECYEQYF. CDR3 sequence (DNA): TGTGCCAGCAGTTACTCTGGACTAGCGGGGGCCTCGGAGTGTTACGAGCAGTACTTC.

The table lists this clonotype with many counts. J is TRBJ1-5 and V is TRBV28; 12 bases line up with TRBD1. The germline V gene encodes CDR1 MDHEN and CDR2 SYDVKM. This CDR3 is 17 amino acids long. V trimming: 7 bases; J trimming: 5 bases; junction bases outside the gene matches: 12. The CDR3 coding sequence is TGTGCCAGCATCCACAACGCGGGACAGGGGGCGGATCAGCCCCAGCATTTT. Translating it yields CASIHNAGQGADQPQHF. The full variable domain, in which reference TRBV28 and TRBJ1-5 provide the parts outside the CDR3, is DVKVTQSSRYLVKRTGEKVFLECVQDMDHENMFWYRQDPGLGLRLIYFSYDVKMKEKGDIPEGYSVSREKKERFSLILESASTNQTSMYLCASIHNAGQGADQPQHFGDGTRLSIL.

The CDR3 nucleotides read TGTGCCAGCAGCCGAATGCCAGGGGCCTACAATGAGCAGTTCTTC. Protein product: CASSRMPGAYNEQFF. This chain connects TRBV12-3 or TRBV12-4 to TRBJ2-1; maybe TRBD1 (6 bases). Trimming removed 6 bases at V and 2 bases at J, with 14 bases between. The CDR3 runs to 15 residues.

As regards this clonotype: This may arise from a read error, as a much more abundant clone is one base away. The chain couples TRBV28 to TRBJ2-7, with D perhaps TRBD2 (7 bases). Germline V CDR1 and CDR2: MDHEN, SYDVKM. V dropped 7 bases and J dropped 2 bases, with 18 bases sitting between them. The CDR3 contains 15 residues. The CDR3 loop reads CASTPGRGVTYEQYF. As DNA, the CDR3 is TGTGCCAGCACCCCAGGGAGGGGGGTGACCTACGAGCAGTACTTC.

This clonotype was detected many times. V is TRBV6-1 and J is TRBJ1-5; D ambiguous. The CDR3 consists of 16 residues. CDR1 is MNHNS, CDR2 SASEGT, per germline. The germline V and J ends were trimmed by 2 bases and 0 bases, with 11 bases remaining between them. CDR3 amino acids: CASSERRSNSNQPQHF. In DNA form, the CDR3 reads TGTGCCAGCAGTGAACGCCGGTCGAATAGCAATCAGCCCCAGCATTTT.

The rearrangement joins TRBV5-1 to TRBJ2-3; the match to TRBD2 covers 9 bases. V lost 4 bases, J lost 5 bases, and 5 bases stayed unmatched. This CDR3 has 14 residues. Germline CDR1 reads SGHRS; CDR2 reads YFSETQ. Here the CDR3 reads CASSGSLAGDTQYF. The CDR3, as DNA: TGCGCCAGCAGCGGTTCACTAGCGGGAGATACGCAGTATTTT.

This clonotype was detected only once. This chain connects TRBV7-8 to TRBJ2-5; D is unclear. Germline V gene sequence: CDR1 SGHVS, CDR2 FQNEAQ. The CDR3 sequence is 14 residues long. Trimming stripped 5 bases from V and 11 bases from J, with 21 bases between. The CDR3 DNA is TGTGCCAGCAGCCAAAGGACGACAAGCAATCAGCAGTACTTC. This codes for CASSQRTTSNQQYF.

This clonotype was detected ten times or more. This chain connects TRBV20-1 to TRBJ2-3; no clear D gene. Between the trimmed V and J ends, which lost 5 bases and 4 bases, there was a span of 10 bases. There are 12 residues in the CDR3. CDR1 DFQATT and CDR2 SNEGSKA come from the germline V gene (reference sequence). The CDR3 sequence: CSASGVADTQYF. The CDR3 bases are TGCAGTGCTTCGGGCGTGGCAGATACGCAGTATTTT.

In its sample, this clonotype was seen many times. The rearrangement uses TRBV5-5 and TRBJ2-7; possibly TRBD1 for D (5 bases). Germline V lookup: CDR1 SGHKS, CDR2 YYEKEE (reference sequence). The CDR3 extends over 17 amino acids. V was shortened by 3 bases and J by 4 bases, with 23 bases between the two germline ends. The CDR3 coding sequence is TGTGCCAGCAGCTCGCGAGGAACCCGACAGCTGACTTACGAGCAGTACTTC. Encoded protein: CASSSRGTRQLTYEQYF.

In this sample, this clonotype turned up many times. The V and J genes are TRBV7-2 and TRBJ2-1, with TRBD1 as a possible D gene (7 bases). The CDR3 length is 14 residues. V lost 3 bases to trimming and J lost 9 bases, with 15 bases between them. Germline V gene lookup returns CDR1 SGHTA and CDR2 FQGNSA. For the CDR3, the DNA is TGTGCCAGCAGCTTGGTACAGGGGACTCCTGAGCAGTTCTTC. Amino acids: CASSLVQGTPEQFF.

This clonotype was found many times. The CDR3 here is CAIKDSVSYEQYF. Written as DNA, the CDR3 is TGTGCCATCAAGGACAGCGTCTCCTACGAGCAGTACTTC. This chain uses TRBV10-3 with TRBJ2-7, with D maybe TRBD1 (6 bases). Looked up from germline, CDR1 is ENHRY and CDR2 is SYGVKD. V was cut by 7 bases and J by 0 bases, with 10 bases left in between. The CDR3 runs 13 residues.

The rearrangement joins TRBV20-1 to TRBJ1-1, with 7 bases aligning to TRBD1. Per the germline V gene, CDR1 is DFQATT and CDR2 is SNEGSKA (reference sequence). The CDR3 extends over 12 amino acids. V lost 8 bases, J lost 2 bases, and 5 bases stayed unmatched. CDR3: CSPRGANTEAFF. For the CDR3, the DNA is TGCAGTCCCAGGGGGGCAAACACTGAAGCTTTCTTT.

This clonotype has ten or more counts. This sequence joins TRBV7-9 and TRBJ1-1; D is undetermined. Trimming removed 5 bases from V and 4 bases from J, with 11 bases in between. CDR3 length: 13 residues. CDR1 is SEHNR and CDR2 is FQNEAQ in the germline V gene (reference sequence). CDR3 amino acids: CASSPWAFTEAFF. CDR3 bases: TGTGCCAGCAGCCCGTGGGCATTCACTGAAGCTTTCTTT.

Concerning this clonotype: Possible read error: a much larger clone is one base away. The rearrangement joins TRBV20-1 to TRBJ2-3; D not resolved. Between the trimmed V and J ends, which lost 2 bases and 0 bases, there was a span of 9 bases. The CDR3 is 14 residues long. Germline CDR1 is DFQATT and CDR2 is SNEGSKA (reference sequence). The CDR3 bases are TGCAGTGCTAGACTAGTATCTAGCACAGATACGCAGTATTTT. Encoded protein: CSARLVSSTDTQYF.